What follows describes a single T cell receptor (beta chain). This entry comes from a study of blood T cell repertoires in COVID-19. V was pared by 5 bases and J by 2 bases, with 6 bases of the junction left unmatched. Germline CDR1 is MNHEY and CDR2 is SVGAGI. This CDR3 is 14 amino acids long. The table came from immunoSEQ multiplex PCR; TCRdb's copy has only in-frame clones and leaves some out. The profile covers more than 95,000 clones, with roughly 80% appearing a single time and around 6% taken by the ten largest. The sequence derives from a man aged 55 to 70 with acute or convalescent COVID-19. This chain connects TRBV6-5 to TRBJ2-7; 7 bases are shared with TRBD1. The sample taken for sequencing was peripheral blood. CDR3 amino acids: CASSLDRRAYEQYF. In DNA, the CDR3 is TGTGCCAGCAGTCTGGACAGGAGAGCCTACGAGCAGTACTTC.